The rows below give T cell receptor beta chains drawn from one sample of a study of shared clonotypes between healthy human individuals. TCRdb's table, derived via immunoSEQ multiplex PCR, lists solely in-frame clones and lacks some. The sample consists of some 1 million clones, around four fifths of them appearing once. Sequencing was carried out using memory CD4+ T cells sorted from blood. These receptors all come from a man younger than 35 in good health. Each CDR3 is given with its conserved first and last residue. A D gene is named only where the DNA matches it firmly. Size is stated for part of the rows, as once, few or many counts, or as a class when the clone is expanded.

j_call clone_size v_call d_call cdr3_nt cdr3_aa
TRBJ2-5 NA TRBV4-3 TRBD2 TGCGCCAGCAGCCGAGAGGTAACTAGCGGAAAAGAGACCCAGTACTTC CASSREVTSGKETQYF
TRBJ1-2 once TRBV11-3 TRBD1 TGTGCCAGCAGCTTACCTCCGGGAACAGGGGCGACCGGCTACACCTTC CASSLPPGTGATGYTF
TRBJ2-7 many TRBV5-1 NA TGCGCCAGCAGCTTGGTGGGGGTAGGGCCCTACGAGCAGTACTTC CASSLVGVGPYEQYF
TRBJ1-5 NA TRBV7-2 NA TGTGCCAGCAGCTACACAAGAGATCAGCCCCAGCATTTT CASSYTRDQPQHF
TRBJ1-2 NA TRBV11-2 NA TGTGCCAGCAGCTTAGATCAGCCTTACTATGGCTACACCTTC CASSLDQPYYGYTF
TRBJ1-1 NA TRBV30 NA TGTGCCTGGAGTGTACGCCGGAACACTGAAGCTTTCTTT CAWSVRRNTEAFF
TRBJ1-5 NA TRBV6-1 NA TGTGCCAGCAGCCAGGGACTTCAGCCCCAGCATTTT CASSQGLQPQHF
TRBJ1-1 few TRBV29-1 NA TGCAGCGTTGCCTATGGGGGACCGAACACTGAAGCTTTCTTT CSVAYGGPNTEAFF
TRBJ2-2 NA TRBV2 NA TGTGCCAGCGCGGCTAGCTCGAACACCGGGGAGCTGTTTTTT CASAASSNTGELFF
TRBJ1-5 NA TRBV13 TRBD1 TGTGCCAGCAGCCGCGGAGCAGGGGGAAGCAATCAGCCCCAGCATTTT CASSRGAGGSNQPQHF
TRBJ2-1 few TRBV5-1 NA TGCGCCAGCAGCTTGACAGGGAAGGGCATAGGTGAGCAGTTCTTC CASSLTGKGIGEQFF
TRBJ2-7 NA TRBV7-2 NA TGTGCCAGCAGCTTAGAATCCCACTACCCCTACGAGCAGTACTTC CASSLESHYPYEQYF
TRBJ1-2 NA TRBV2 NA TGTGCCAGCATGGGTACGAGGAACCCCTATGGCTACACCTTC CASMGTRNPYGYTF
TRBJ2-7 NA TRBV18 TRBD2 TGTGCCAGCTCACGTAGCGGGAGTCATGCCTACGAGCAGTACTTC CASSRSGSHAYEQYF
TRBJ2-3 once TRBV12-5 NA TGTGCTAGTGGTTTAGGCAGGGGAAAAACAGATACGCAGTATTTT CASGLGRGKTDTQYF
TRBJ1-5 many TRBV10-2 TRBD1 TGCGCCAGCAGAGGGGACAGAAATAGCAATCAGCCCCAGCATTTT CASRGDRNSNQPQHF
TRBJ1-4 NA TRBV4-3 NA TGCGCCAGCAGCCAAGTTCGAGGGGCGCCATCGGGAAAACTGTTTTTT CASSQVRGAPSGKLFF
TRBJ2-7 NA TRBV7-8 TRBD1 TGTGCCACCTCGAAAAACGACAGGGGCTACGAGCAGTACTTC CATSKNDRGYEQYF
TRBJ1-6 few TRBV5-6 NA TGTGCCAGCAGCTTAGGGCAGGGAAATTCACCCCTCCACTTT CASSLGQGNSPLHF
TRBJ1-1 NA TRBV28 TRBD1 TGTGCCATAAGGGACAGGGGGCGCGCGAACACTGAAGCTTTCTTT CAIRDRGRANTEAFF
TRBJ2-7 NA TRBV5-1 NA TGCGCCAGCAGCTTGGGACGGGGGACAGTCTACGAGCAGTACTTC CASSLGRGTVYEQYF
TRBJ1-2 NA TRBV27 TRBD1 TGTGCCAGCAGTTTATGGGCCGGGACAGCAGCTAACTATGGCTACACCTTC CASSLWAGTAANYGYTF
TRBJ2-7 NA TRBV20-1 NA TGCAGTGCTAGAGGAACCTACGAGCAGTACTTC CSARGTYEQYF
TRBJ2-1 NA TRBV6-4 TRBD2 TGTGCCAGCAGTGATTTAGCGGGAGGGCCCAATGAGCAGTTCTTC CASSDLAGGPNEQFF
TRBJ2-3 NA TRBV15 TRBD2 TGTGCCACCAGCAGAGATCTGGCTAGCGGGGACTGGGGTGGTACGCAGTATTTT CATSRDLASGDWGGTQYF
TRBJ2-4 NA TRBV19 TRBD1 TGTGCCAGTAGTTTTCGACAGGGCCAAAACATTCAGTACTTC CASSFRQGQNIQYF
TRBJ1-1 NA TRBV30 NA TGTGCCTGGAGTGTTCATGCACCGGCTGAAGCTTTCTTT CAWSVHAPAEAFF
TRBJ2-7 NA TRBV5-1 NA TGCGCCAGCAGCTTGCTTAGCTCCTACGAGCAGTACTTC CASSLLSSYEQYF
TRBJ1-1 once TRBV29-1 NA TGCAGCGTTGAAGGGAGCATTGGCACTGAAGCTTTCTTT CSVEGSIGTEAFF